This TCR beta chain came from a study of T cells in Graves' hyperthyroidism and ophthalmopathy (dated by TCRdb to about 2019). At the level of the whole study: Peripheral blood samples were taken at the time of initial diagnosis, prior to any treatment. According to the paper, TCR Vbeta CDR3 sequencing was carried out on 135 peripheral blood samples, which came from fewer than 50 ophthalmopathy, about 75 hyperthyroidism and roughly 17 progressor patients. The roughly 100 discovery patients were randomly divided into training and test sets at a 7:3 ratio. Thyroid tissue and blood T-cell repertoires from about 6 Graves' hyperthyroidism patients were also compared in the study. Once sampling was done, hyperthyroidism patients were given methimazole at a starting dose of 30 mg daily, whereas ophthalmopathy patients were given high-dose intravenous methylprednisolone. To identify distinguishing TCR V-J signatures, a discovery cohort of about a hundred patients was used, comprising 43 with Graves' ophthalmopathy and around 57 with stable Graves' hyperthyroidism. Prospective prediction of ophthalmopathy was tested in an independent validation cohort of approximately 19 hyperthyroidism patients and 15 to 17 patients who later progressed to ophthalmopathy.

In the ophthalmopathy patients, disease was moderately to severely active, with a Clinical Activity Score of 3 or more, a NOSPECS grade of 4 or more, and a duration of less than 3 months. Any patient with an uncontrolled infection, another autoimmune disease, pregnancy or lactation was excluded. Clinical symptoms, serum thyroxine and TRAb, thyroid ultrasound, and orbital computed tomography formed the basis for the diagnoses. PBMCs were isolated from approximately 10 ml of fresh peripheral blood by Ficoll-Paque density gradient centrifugation. Trizol reagent was used to extract total RNA, and RNA quality was then checked on an Agilent 2100 Bioanalyzer. TCR beta CDR3 regions were amplified from RNA transcripts. The TCR CDR3 was subjected to a first round of RT-PCR using the HTBI primer set and the Qiagen OneStep RT-PCR kit. Libraries were constructed in a second round of multiplex PCR, after which size selection and purification were performed. Libraries were sequenced paired-end with 100 bp reads on an Illumina HiSeq2000. The original pipeline was this. Raw data were processed with SOAPnuke, discarding reads with adapters, uncalled bases, mean Phred below 15, or no exact constant-primer or identifier match. High-quality paired reads were merged using COPE v1.2.5, and each unique nucleotide sequence was defined as a clonotype. MiTCR v1.1 was used to align clonotypes to the IMGT TRBV, TRBD and TRBJ reference segments. The analysis included only V-J combinations with a frequency above 0.0001, which together covered 99% to 99.2% of the repertoires. The TCS score was defined as F50 (clonal expansion) divided by E x V (chaos), with BLOSUM62-based TCRdist calculated between CDR3 peptides within each V-J. Welch's t-statistics and random forest reduced roughly 540 V-J features to roughly 13, which were used in a naive Bayes classifier (R e1071). In-frame beta chains were kept once TCRdb had trimmed the public reads at Q25 with fastp and called clones with MiXCR. Rows with a matching CDR3 protein are joined into one entry that keeps the most common DNA and genes. What appears here as the V and J calls and clone size reflects TCRdb's work, not the paper's. The sample yields about half a million distinct CDR3 sequences; 15% to 20% were counted once. Clones ranked in the top ten supply about 50% of the sample.

This clonotype was detected a few times. It has no known antigen specificity. No clone much larger than this one lies a single base away; base qualities are absent. The CDR3 has 15 amino acids, counting the end cysteine and phenylalanine. Just the 45-base CDR3 DNA is kept, in frame starting at base 1. Based on the germline V gene, the CDR1 and CDR2 sequences are MDHEN and SYDVKM. Trimming costs V 1 base and J 6 bases, and their ends lie 16 bases apart. What the authors observed across the whole study: Ophthalmopathy was separated from stable hyperthyroidism by a 13 V-J signature model, with around 90% sensitivity and about 81% specificity obtained in cross-validation and 80%/75% obtained in testing. Sample size was not statistically predetermined, and blinding of investigators to group allocation was not performed. In validation, the model predicted progression to ophthalmopathy with around 71% sensitivity and roughly 75% specificity, a median of 6.5 months before onset. Most expanded thyroid clonotypes (frequency above 0.001) were also found in blood, which suggests that blood repertoires may mirror thyroid immune responses.

The sequencing input was blood. The sequence was collected from a man aged 40-55 years with Graves' ophthalmopathy. In this chain, TRBV28 is recombined with TRBJ2-7, with the D assignment possibly TRBD1 or TRBD2, given 6 matching bases for each. The DNA is TGTGCCAGCAGTTTATTGGACGGCAGGGGAGGCGAGCAGTACTTC. Its translation reads: CASSLLDGRGGEQYF.